This T cell receptor beta chain appears in the sequencing data of a study of OX40 agonist ivuxolimab in advanced cancers. Study overall: Patients were approximately 80% male with ages roughly 20 to 90, mean about 60. Three patients had partial responses: one hepatocellular carcinoma, two cutaneous melanoma. Findings of the study overall: A proportion of nonresponders additionally exhibited low normalized T-cell clonal expansion. Clonal expansion by week 6 occurred in CD4+ and CD8+ blood T cells (at 0.1 to 3.0 mg/kg).

Measured with immunoSEQ multiplex PCR; TCRdb has only the in-frame clones, and not every one. The sample records some 80,000 clones, approximately 90% being singletons. In germline, CDR1 is SGHTA, CDR2 FQGNSA. Trimming removed 5 bases at V and 7 bases at J, with 18 bases between. This CDR3 region has 15 residues. In the case of this clone: Its antigen is unknown.

The sample consisted of CD4+ or CD8+ T cells sorted from blood, taken in a trial of the OX40 agonist ivuxolimab. The clonotype was recovered from an adult with an advanced solid tumor such as melanoma, head and neck, liver or kidney cancer. The chain couples TRBV7-2 to TRBJ2-1; D is possibly TRBD1 or TRBD2 (6 bases each). CDR3 in amino acids: CASSLLTGGRNEQFF. In DNA, the CDR3 is TGTGCCAGCAGCCTTTTAACTGGGGGGCGGAATGAGCAGTTCTTC.